This T cell receptor (beta chain) was sequenced for a study of blood T cell repertoires in COVID-19. With 3 bases removed from V and 6 bases from J, the gap between germline ends came to 12 bases. The CDR3 totals 15 residues. The germline V gene has CDR1 SGHAT and CDR2 FQNNGV. Method: immunoSEQ multiplex PCR; TCRdb's copy keeps in-frame clones and lacks some. Altogether about 300,000 clones are present, around 80% being singletons, with the ten largest covering roughly 1.2%. This chain uses TRBV11-2 with TRBJ1-6, with unresolved D. The receptor comes from a woman aged 45 to 65 with acute or convalescent COVID-19. The sequenced sample consisted of peripheral blood. The CDR3 DNA sequence: TGTGCCAGCAGCTTTCGAGGCCGACTTAATTCACCCCTCCACTTT. Its protein is CASSFRGRLNSPLHF.